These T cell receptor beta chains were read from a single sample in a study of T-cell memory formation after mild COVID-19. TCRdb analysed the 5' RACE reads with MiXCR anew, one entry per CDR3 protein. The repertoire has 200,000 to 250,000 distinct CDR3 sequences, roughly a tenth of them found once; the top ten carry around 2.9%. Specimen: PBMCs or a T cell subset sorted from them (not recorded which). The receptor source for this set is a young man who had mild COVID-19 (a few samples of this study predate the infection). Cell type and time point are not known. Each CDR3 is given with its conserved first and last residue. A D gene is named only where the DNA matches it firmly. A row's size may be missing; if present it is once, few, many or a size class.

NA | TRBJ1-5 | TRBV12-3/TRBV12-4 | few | CASSLAGIVQPQHF | TGTGCCAGCAGTTTGGCCGGGATCGTCCAGCCCCAGCATTTT
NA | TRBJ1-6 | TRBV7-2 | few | CASSSPPGMLLHF | TGTGCCAGCAGCTCACCACCAGGGATGTTGCTCCACTTT
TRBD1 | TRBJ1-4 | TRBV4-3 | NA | CASSQGDSVLTSEKLFF | TGCGCCAGCAGCCAAGGGGACAGTGTACTCACGAGTGAAAAACTGTTTTTT
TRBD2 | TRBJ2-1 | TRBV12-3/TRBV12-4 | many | CASTPASGVGGEQFF | TGTGCCAGCACCCCGGCCAGCGGGGTGGGTGGTGAGCAGTTCTTC
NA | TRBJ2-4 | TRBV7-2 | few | CASGRDPGNIQYF | TGTGCCAGCGGTCGGGACCCGGGGAACATTCAGTACTTC
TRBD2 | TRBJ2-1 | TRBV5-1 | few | CASSRGGNNEQFF | TGCGCCAGCTCCCGCGGGGGGAACAATGAGCAGTTCTTC
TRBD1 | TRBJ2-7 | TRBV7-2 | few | CASSLQVGQGSEQYF | TGTGCCAGCAGCCTCCAAGTGGGACAGGGTAGCGAGCAGTACTTC
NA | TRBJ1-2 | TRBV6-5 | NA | CASTPSVGRGYGYTF | TGTGCCAGCACCCCCTCAGTCGGGCGCGGCTATGGCTACACCTTC
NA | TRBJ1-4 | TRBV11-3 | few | CASSFGPLNEKLFF | TGTGCCAGCAGCTTCGGGCCGTTGAATGAAAAACTGTTTTTT
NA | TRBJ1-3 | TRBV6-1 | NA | CAGSAGYNSGNTIYF | TGTGCCGGATCCGCCGGATACAACTCTGGAAACACCATATATTTT
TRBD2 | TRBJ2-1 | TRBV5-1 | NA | CASSLAPAGEQEQFF | TGCGCCAGCAGCTTGGCCCCCGCGGGGGAGCAGGAGCAGTTCTTC
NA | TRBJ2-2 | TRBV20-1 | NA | CSARDGVFNTGELFF | TGCAGTGCTAGAGACGGAGTCTTCAACACCGGGGAGCTGTTTTTT
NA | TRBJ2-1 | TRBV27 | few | CASRRYDEQFF | TGTGCCAGCCGAAGGTACGATGAGCAGTTCTTC
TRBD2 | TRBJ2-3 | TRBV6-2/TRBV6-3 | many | CATLRGGREYF | TGTGCCACCCTCCGGGGGGGCCGGGAGTATTTT
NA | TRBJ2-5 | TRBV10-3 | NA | CAIRAGRGEETQYF | TGTGCCATCAGGGCGGGCAGGGGTGAAGAGACCCAGTACTTC
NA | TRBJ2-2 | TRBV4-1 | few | CASSHAPSAGELFF | TGCGCCAGCAGCCATGCCCCCTCCGCCGGGGAGCTGTTTTTT
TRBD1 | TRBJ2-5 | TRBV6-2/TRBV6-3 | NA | CASRQGARETQYF | TGTGCCAGCAGGCAGGGGGCTAGGGAGACCCAGTACTTC
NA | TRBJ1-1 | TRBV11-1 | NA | CASSSQTVMNTEAFF | TGTGCCAGCAGCTCCCAGACGGTCATGAACACTGAAGCTTTCTTT
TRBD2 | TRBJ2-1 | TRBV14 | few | CASSRGLAASEREQFF | TGTGCCAGCAGCCGGGGACTAGCGGCGTCCGAACGGGAGCAGTTCTTC
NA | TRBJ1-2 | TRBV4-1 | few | CASSQGPGAEGYTF | TGCGCCAGCAGCCAAGGCCCGGGGGCGGAAGGCTACACCTTC
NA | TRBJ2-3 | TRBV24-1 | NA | CATSGTGGDTQYF | TGTGCCACCAGTGGAACAGGCGGAGATACGCAGTATTTT
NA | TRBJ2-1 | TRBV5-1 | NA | CASSLARAGANEQFF | TGCGCCAGCAGCTTGGCCCGGGCAGGGGCGAATGAGCAGTTCTTC
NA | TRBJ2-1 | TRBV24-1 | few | CATSDGRVDEQFF | TGTGCCACCAGTGACGGGAGAGTGGATGAGCAGTTCTTC
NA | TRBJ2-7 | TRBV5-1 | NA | CASSREGQSYEQYF | TGCGCCAGCAGCCGAGAGGGACAATCCTACGAGCAGTACTTC
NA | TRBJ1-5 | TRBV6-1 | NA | CASSERGDNQPQHF | TGTGCCAGCAGTGAAAGAGGGGATAATCAGCCCCAGCATTTT
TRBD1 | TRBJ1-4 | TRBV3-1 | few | CASSQFLSGQGEKLFF | TGTGCCAGCAGCCAATTTTTGTCGGGACAGGGGGAAAAACTGTTTTTT
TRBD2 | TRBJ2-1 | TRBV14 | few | CASSQGWTSGAEQFF | TGTGCCAGCAGCCAAGGATGGACTAGCGGGGCTGAGCAGTTCTTC